This TCR beta chain was obtained from a study of OX40 agonist ivuxolimab in advanced cancers. The CDR3 covers 13 residues. Trimming removed 7 bases at V and 4 bases at J, with 13 bases between. In germline, CDR1 is LNHDA, CDR2 SQIVND (reference sequence). Some clones are missing from TCRdb's copy, which holds only in-frame ones; the method was immunoSEQ multiplex PCR. The sample yields roughly 71,000 clones, about 77% seen once. The chain combines TRBV19 with TRBJ1-1; TRBD1 is a possible D gene (5 bases). This clonotype was sampled from an adult with an advanced solid tumor such as melanoma, head and neck, liver or kidney cancer. This sample comprised CD4+ or CD8+ T cells sorted from blood, obtained in a trial of the OX40 agonist ivuxolimab. CDR3 protein: CASTFTGSTEAFF. The CDR3 DNA follows: TGTGCCAGTACCTTCACAGGATCCACTGAAGCTTTCTTT. Supplemented by reference TRBV19 and TRBJ1-1, the full variable domain reads DGGITQSPKYLFRKEGQNVTLSCEQNLNHDAMYWYRQDPGQGLRLIYYSQIVNDFQKGDIAEGYSVSREKKESFPLTVTSAQKNPTAFYLCASTFTGSTEAFFGQGTRLTVV.